A single sample gave rise to the 28 T cell receptor beta chains below, sequenced in a study of naive and memory T cell subsets. Both TRBC1 and TRBC2 were covered by a beta constant-region primer of two equimolar oligonucleotides. TCRdb independently ran MiXCR on the UMI-ligation and nested PCR reads; one entry per CDR3 protein. The table includes 70,000 to 95,000 distinct CDR3 sequences, 6% to 7.5% detected once. The sample comprised central memory CD4+ T cells from blood. The source of these receptors is a human donor in good health.

This clonotype was observed a handful of times. The rearrangement joins TRBV3-1 to TRBJ2-1; 8 nucleotides line up with TRBD1. V was pared by 0 bases and J by 5 bases, with 18 bases of the junction left unmatched. Germline V gives CDR1 LGHDT, CDR2 YNNKEL (reference sequence). The CDR3 is made up of 20 amino acids. CDR3 residues: CASSQDGGTGSILGDNEQFF. CDR3 coding DNA: TGTGCCAGCAGCCAAGATGGCGGGACAGGCTCCATCCTAGGGGACAATGAGCAGTTCTTC.

This clonotype has at least ten counts. Here the CDR3 reads CASSLASRGRAVPGANVLTF. CDR3 in DNA: TGTGCCAGCAGCTTAGCTTCCAGGGGGCGTGCTGTTCCTGGGGCCAACGTCCTGACTTTC. The gene calls are TRBV7-2 and TRBJ2-6; 8 bases map to TRBD1. From germline, CDR1 is SGHTA and CDR2 FQGNSA. With V trimmed by 0 bases and J by 2 bases, 12 bases remained unmatched. There are 20 residues in the CDR3.

This clonotype was found many times. V is TRBV7-9 and J is TRBJ2-4; 10 positions agree with TRBD2. Germline V CDR1 and CDR2: SEHNR, FQNEAQ (reference sequence). CDR3 length: 15 residues. V shed 0 bases, J shed 8 bases, and the junction held 4 bases outside the gene matches. In DNA, the CDR3 is TGTGCCAGCAGCTTAGCCACAGCGGGGGGGGACATTCAGTACTTC. Translating it yields CASSLATAGGDIQYF.

The chain uses TRBV20-1 and TRBJ1-3; the D gene is possibly TRBD1 (6 bases). V was pared by 1 base and J by 3 bases, with 10 bases between. The CDR3 runs to 14 residues. In germline, CDR1 is DFQATT, CDR2 SNEGSKA (reference sequence). CDR3 DNA: TGCAGTGCTAGAGGTGGGGGGCTTGGAAACACCATATATTTT. This translates into CSARGGGLGNTIYF.

A few counts support this clonotype. The chain is built from TRBV6-1 and TRBJ1-1; D possibly corresponds to TRBD1 (6 bases). Germline lookup yields CDR1 MNHNS and CDR2 SASEGT. The V end lost 5 bases, the J end lost 10 bases, and 17 bases lay between the germline ends. This CDR3 contains 13 residues. CDR3 nucleotides: TGTGCCAGCAGTAACACAGGGCATCGGGCAGCTTTCTTT. This gives the protein CASSNTGHRAAFF.

This clonotype has a count of ten or more. V gene TRBV30 combines with J gene TRBJ1-1; 9 nucleotides match TRBD1. CDR3 length: 13 amino acids. Germline V gene data show CDR1 as GTSNPN and CDR2 as SVGIG (reference sequence). Unmatched junction bases numbered 15, after V lost 8 bases and J lost 11 bases. CDR3 loop: CASLGTGRRKAFF. Here the CDR3 DNA reads TGTGCCAGTCTCGGGACAGGGAGACGGAAGGCTTTCTTT.

This clonotype was counted many times. The V gene is TRBV7-9, the J gene TRBJ1-1, with D possibly TRBD1 on 6 matching bases. Trimming cost V 2 bases and J 0 bases, with 16 bases left between them. The length of the CDR3 is 17 residues. Per the germline V gene, CDR1 is SEHNR and CDR2 is FQNEAQ (reference sequence). CDR3 sequence (DNA): TGTGCCAGCAGCTTAAGACCCCGACAGGCCCTGAACACTGAAGCTTTCTTT. Its protein is CASSLRPRQALNTEAFF.

This clonotype came up many times. This chain connects TRBV3-1 to TRBJ2-7; D gene unclear. The germline V gene encodes CDR1 LGHDT and CDR2 YNNKEL (reference sequence). The length of the CDR3 is 14 residues. V dropped 1 base and J dropped 7 bases, with 14 bases sitting between them. CDR3 sequence reads: CASSQGVSIREQYF. The CDR3 DNA reads TGTGCCAGCAGCCAAGGGGTTAGCATCCGGGAGCAGTACTTC.

This clonotype came up many times. The chain couples TRBV6-6 to TRBJ2-5; the D is unclear. CDR1 and CDR2 from the germline V gene are MNHNY and SVGAGI (reference sequence). This CDR3 region has 13 residues. The V and J ends lost 7 bases and 1 base respectively, with 10 bases between them. The CDR3 protein is CASTQGSQETQYF. The CDR3 nucleotides read TGTGCCAGCACCCAAGGTTCCCAAGAGACCCAGTACTTC.

This clonotype was recorded a few times. The chain recombines TRBV6-2 or TRBV6-3 with TRBJ2-1; possible D gene TRBD2, 6 bases. Per germline, CDR1 MNHEY and CDR2 SVGEGT. V lost 5 bases and J 5 bases, leaving 19 bases between the germline ends. CDR3 size: 16 residues. This CDR3 reads CASSIVYGGVNNEQFF. The CDR3 DNA sequence: TGTGCCAGCAGTATCGTTTACGGGGGTGTCAACAATGAGCAGTTCTTC.

Worth noting for this clonotype: Germline and junction disagree at one end, which may indicate a read error. The chain links TRBV7-8 to TRBJ2-1; TRBD2 might be the D (5 bases). Germline CDR1 reads SGHVS; CDR2 reads FQNEAQ. CDR3 length: 13 residues. The CDR3 loop reads CASSPRVVIGVIF. CDR3 in DNA: TGTGCCAGCAGCCCCCGGGTTGTTATCGGGGTAATCTTC.

This clonotype was detected ten times or more. This sequence joins TRBV20-1 and TRBJ2-7; D might be TRBD2 (6 bases). Germline V gene sequence: CDR1 DFQATT, CDR2 SNEGSKA (reference sequence). This CDR3 has 14 amino acids. V gave up 7 bases and J gave up 0 bases, with 16 bases separating them. The CDR3 nucleotides are TGCAGTGTTTTTGGTGCGGGATCCTCCTACGAGCAGTACTTC. Its protein product is CSVFGAGSSYEQYF.

There are many counts of this clonotype. The chain employs TRBV12-3 or TRBV12-4 and TRBJ2-7; D not certain. This CDR3 region has 12 residues. V was shortened by 9 bases and J by 3 bases, with 12 bases between the two germline ends. The CDR3 here is CASRLGIYEQYF. In DNA, the CDR3 is TGTGCCAGTAGATTAGGGATCTACGAGCAGTACTTC.

In this sample, this clonotype turned up many times. The rearrangement joins TRBV28 to TRBJ1-5; D ambiguous. The ends were cut back, 6 bases at V and 0 bases at J, with 21 bases in the middle. Germline V gene data show CDR1 as MDHEN and CDR2 as SYDVKM. CDR3 length: 18 residues. The CDR3 sequence is CASSSAIRLSHSNQPQHF. CDR3 coding DNA: TGTGCCAGCAGCTCCGCAATCCGACTGTCACATAGCAATCAGCCCCAGCATTTT.

In its sample, this clonotype was seen a few times. V usage is TRBV7-3 and J usage is TRBJ2-2, with TRBD1 matching over 10 bases. The germline V gene has CDR1 SGHTA and CDR2 FQGTGA. V shed 4 bases, J shed 4 bases, and the junction held 3 bases outside the gene matches. This CDR3 spans 15 amino acids. The CDR3 region is CASSSGQGSTGELFF. In nucleotides, the CDR3 is TGTGCCAGCAGCTCGGGACAGGGGAGCACCGGGGAGCTGTTTTTT. The full variable domain, in which reference TRBV7-3 and TRBJ2-2 provide the parts outside the CDR3, is GAGVSQTPSNKVTEKGKYVELRCDPISGHTALYWYRQSLGQGPEFLIYFQGTGAADDSGLPNDRFFAVRPEGSVSTLKIQRTERGDSAVYLCASSSGQGSTGELFFGEGSRLTVL.

This clonotype was counted a few times. This chain connects TRBV3-1 to TRBJ2-4, with TRBD2 identical over 8 bases. The length of the CDR3 is 15 residues. After removal of 3 bases from V and 2 bases from J, the junction contained 3 bases not matched to a gene. Germline V gene data show CDR1 as LGHDT and CDR2 as YNNKEL (reference sequence). CDR3 residues: CASSHSGATKNIQYF. The DNA for the CDR3 is TGTGCCAGCAGCCATAGCGGGGCTACCAAAAACATTCAGTACTTC.

This clonotype was observed a handful of times. The V call is TRBV18, the J call TRBJ1-4; 7 nucleotides match TRBD1. Germline V CDR1 and CDR2: KGHSH, LQKENI. The length of the CDR3 is 15 residues. V trimming: 2 bases; J trimming: 3 bases; junction bases outside the gene matches: 3. In DNA form, the CDR3 reads TGTGCCAGCTCACCAGCGGGACAGTCTAATGAAAAACTGTTTTTT. This sequence encodes CASSPAGQSNEKLFF.

J is TRBJ1-2 and V is TRBV6-5; D is perhaps TRBD1 (5 bases). The V end lost 6 bases, the J end lost 7 bases, and 12 bases lay between the germline ends. CDR3 length: 12 residues. Germline V gives CDR1 MNHEY, CDR2 SVGAGI. CDR3 nucleotides: TGTGCCAGCAGCCGAGGGGTGGGTGGCTACACCTTC. It codes for CASSRGVGGYTF.

This clonotype occurred many times. The chain recombines TRBV20-1 with TRBJ2-3; 8 bases map to TRBD2. V shed 3 bases and J 2 bases; nucleotides not matched to a gene: 4. CDR3 length: 14 residues. The germline V gene has CDR1 DFQATT and CDR2 SNEGSKA (reference sequence). The CDR3 here is CSASAGGYTDTQYF. As DNA, the CDR3 is TGCAGTGCTAGCGCGGGGGGATACACAGATACGCAGTATTTT.

This clonotype was recorded many times. The V call is TRBV5-1, the J call TRBJ2-7; D unclear. The germline V and J ends were trimmed by 0 bases and 2 bases, with 9 bases remaining between them. The CDR3 spans 14 residues. CDR1 is SGHRS and CDR2 is YFSETQ in the germline V gene. CDR3 amino acids: CASSLVVSPYEQYF. The CDR3, as DNA: TGCGCCAGCAGCTTGGTGGTAAGCCCCTACGAGCAGTACTTC. Full variable domain (rest looked up from reference TRBV5-1 and TRBJ2-7): KAGVTQTPRYLIKTRGQQVTLSCSPISGHRSVSWYQQTPGQGLQFLFEYFSETQRNKGNFPGRFSGRQFSNSRSEMNVSTLELGDSALYLCASSLVVSPYEQYFGPGTRLTVT.

This clonotype has a count of ten or more. The chain has TRBV18 and TRBJ1-1; 9 bases align to TRBD1. CDR3 length: 14 residues. The V gene end was trimmed by 6 bases and the J gene end by 4 bases; junction bases not matched to a gene: 6. CDR1 and CDR2 (germline): KGHSH, LQKENI. As DNA, the CDR3 is TGTGCCAGCTCGTTACAGGGGGCGGGCACTGAAGCTTTCTTT. Amino acids: CASSLQGAGTEAFF.

At least ten counts were recorded for this clonotype. The chain has TRBV29-1 and TRBJ2-7; D gene uncertain. Germline assignment: CDR1 SQVTM and CDR2 ANQGSEA. Between the trimmed V and J ends, which lost 6 bases and 2 bases, there was a span of 8 bases. The CDR3 consists of 11 residues. The CDR3 is CSVKAAYEQYF. In DNA, the CDR3 is TGCAGCGTGAAGGCAGCCTACGAGCAGTACTTC.

This clonotype was detected ten times or more. The chain links TRBV24-1 to TRBJ2-2, with D perhaps matching TRBD2 (6 bases). V lost 9 bases to trimming and J lost 3 bases, with 13 bases between them. Germline V gene data show CDR1 as KGHDR and CDR2 as SFDVKD. The length of the CDR3 is 14 residues. CDR3 sequence: CATAGTPYTGELFF. CDR3 DNA: TGTGCCACCGCCGGGACTCCTTACACCGGGGAGCTGTTTTTT.

This clonotype appeared a few times. A much larger clone is a single base away; this may be a read error. The chain employs TRBV6-6 and TRBJ2-5, with D possibly matching TRBD2 (5 bases). CDR1 is MNHNY and CDR2 is SVGAGI in the germline V gene (reference sequence). The CDR3 is 11 amino acids. V was clipped by 7 bases and J by 3 bases, with 6 bases between them. As DNA, the CDR3 is TGTGCCAGCACCGGGGAAGAGACCCAGTACTTC. It translates to CASTGEETQYF.

This clonotype was observed a few times. CDR3 nucleotides: TGTGCCAGCAGAGGAACAGGGAAAGGGGTGAACACTGAAGCTTTCTTT. Its translation is CASRGTGKGVNTEAFF. This sequence joins TRBV6-2 or TRBV6-3 and TRBJ1-1, with D perhaps matching TRBD1 (6 bases). Germline V lookup: CDR1 MNHEY, CDR2 SVGEGT. The CDR3 contains 16 residues. V was clipped by 6 bases and J by 0 bases, with 17 bases between them.

This clonotype was observed a few times. V gene TRBV7-9 combines with J gene TRBJ2-3; 12 bases line up with TRBD2. CDR1 is SEHNR and CDR2 is FQNEAQ in the germline V gene (reference sequence). This CDR3 has 19 residues. V lost 7 bases and J lost 0; bases outside the gene matches: 14. The chain's CDR3 is CASTPPGLAGGQSTDTQYF. The CDR3 nucleotides read TGTGCCAGCACCCCCCCGGGGCTAGCGGGGGGGCAGAGCACAGATACGCAGTATTTT. The whole variable domain, filled in from reference TRBV7-9 and TRBJ2-3, reads DTGVSQNPRHKITKRGQNVTFRCDPISEHNRLYWYRQTLGQGPEFLTYFQNEAQLEKSRLLSDRFSAERPKGSFSTLEIQRTEQGDSAMYLCASTPPGLAGGQSTDTQYFGPGTRLTVL.

The genes are TRBV6-5 and TRBJ2-5, with D possibly TRBD2 on 5 matching bases. The CDR3 runs 14 residues. Trimming removed 2 bases at V and 7 bases at J, with 14 bases between. Germline V lookup: CDR1 MNHEY, CDR2 SVGAGI. As DNA, the CDR3 is TGTGCCAGCAGTTACGAGTACACCGGAGGGACCCAGTACTTC. This translates into CASSYEYTGGTQYF.

This clonotype was found a few times. The chain employs TRBV12-3 or TRBV12-4 and TRBJ2-3, with D possibly matching TRBD1 (6 bases). The CDR3 consists of 16 residues. V was trimmed by 2 bases and J by 0 bases, leaving 12 bases between them. DNA of the CDR3: TGTGCCAGCAGTTTAAGGGACACCTATAGCACAGATACGCAGTATTTT. Protein product: CASSLRDTYSTDTQYF.